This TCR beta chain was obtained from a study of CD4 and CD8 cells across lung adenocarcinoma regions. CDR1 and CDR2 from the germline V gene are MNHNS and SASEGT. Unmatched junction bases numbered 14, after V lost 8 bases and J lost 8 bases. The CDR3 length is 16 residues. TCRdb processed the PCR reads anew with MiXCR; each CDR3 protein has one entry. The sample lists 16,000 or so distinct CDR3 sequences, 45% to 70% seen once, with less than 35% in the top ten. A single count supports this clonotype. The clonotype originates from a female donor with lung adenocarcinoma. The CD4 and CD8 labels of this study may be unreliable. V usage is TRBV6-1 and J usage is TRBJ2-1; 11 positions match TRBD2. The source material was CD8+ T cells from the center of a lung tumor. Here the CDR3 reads CASRTIAGGRKDEQFF. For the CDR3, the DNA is TGTGCCAGCCGAACGATAGCGGGAGGGCGAAAGGATGAGCAGTTCTTC.